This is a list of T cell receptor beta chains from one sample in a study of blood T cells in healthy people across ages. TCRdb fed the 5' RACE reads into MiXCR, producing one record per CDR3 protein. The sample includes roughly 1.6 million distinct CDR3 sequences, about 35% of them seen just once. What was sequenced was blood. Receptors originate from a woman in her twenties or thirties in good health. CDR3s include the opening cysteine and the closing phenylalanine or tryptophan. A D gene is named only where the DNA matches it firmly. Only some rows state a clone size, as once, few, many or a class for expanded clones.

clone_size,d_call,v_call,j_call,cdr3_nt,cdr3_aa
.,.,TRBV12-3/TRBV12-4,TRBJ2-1,TGTGCCAGCAGTTTAAGGTTCGCAACCTTAAGCTCCTACAATGAGCAGTTCTTC,CASSLRFATLSSYNEQFF
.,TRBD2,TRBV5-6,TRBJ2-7,TGTGCCAGCAGCTTTGGGGGGGGTGGGGGCTACGAGCAGTACTTC,CASSFGGGGGYEQYF
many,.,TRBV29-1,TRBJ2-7,TGCAGCGTTTCCCCAGGAACCTACGAGCAGTACTTC,CSVSPGTYEQYF
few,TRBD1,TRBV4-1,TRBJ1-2,TGCGCCAGCAGCCACGCCCGGGACAGAGGCTTCTATGGCTACACCTTC,CASSHARDRGFYGYTF
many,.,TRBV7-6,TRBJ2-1,TGTGCCAGCAGCTTAGCCGAGGGAGAGCAGTTCTTC,CASSLAEGEQFF
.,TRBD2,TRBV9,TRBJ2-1,TGTGCCAGCAGCGTAGACGCTAGCGGGAGGGCGGTGAATGAGCAGTTCTTC,CASSVDASGRAVNEQFF
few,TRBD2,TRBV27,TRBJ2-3,TGTGCCAGCAGTCCCATTCTAGCGGGAGGGCCAGGGAAGGCGCAGTATTTT,CASSPILAGGPGKAQYF
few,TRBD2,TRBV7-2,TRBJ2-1,TGTGCCAGCAGCCCCCACTTTCTAGCGGGAGGGTCCTACAATGAGCAGTTCTTC,CASSPHFLAGGSYNEQFF
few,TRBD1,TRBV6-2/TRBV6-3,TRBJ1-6,TGTGCCAGCAGTTACTTATCCCCGGGACAGACGAATTCACCCCTCCACTTT,CASSYLSPGQTNSPLHF
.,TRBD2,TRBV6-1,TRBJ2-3,TGTGCCAGCAGTCCACTCCCTTACGTTGGGACTAGCGGGGATACGCAGTATTTT,CASSPLPYVGTSGDTQYF
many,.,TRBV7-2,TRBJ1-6,TGTGCCAGCAGCTCGGGCCCGGCGAAGTATTCACCCCTCCACTTT,CASSSGPAKYSPLHF
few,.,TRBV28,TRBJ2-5,TGTGCCAGCAGTCCTTCGAACCCCGTCAGTTACTCCGCGGGGGAGACCCAGTACTTC,CASSPSNPVSYSAGETQYF
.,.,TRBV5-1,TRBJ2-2,TGCGCCAGCAGCTTGGAACGCTGGAACACCGGGGAGCCGTTTTTT,CASSLERWNTGEPFF
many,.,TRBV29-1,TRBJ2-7,TGCAGCGCCGCGAAGGGGCGCTGGGACGAGCAGTACTTC,CSAAKGRWDEQYF
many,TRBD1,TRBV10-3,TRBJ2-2,TGTGCCATCAGTCCCGGACAGGGGAACACCGGGGAGCTGTTTTTT,CAISPGQGNTGELFF
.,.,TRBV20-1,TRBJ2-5,TGCAGTGCTAGGACCTACGGGTTTAACAGAGAGACCCAGTACTTC,CSARTYGFNRETQYF
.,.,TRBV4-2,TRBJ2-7,TGTGCCAGCAGCCCCAATTCAGGGGCCTACGAGCAGTACTTC,CASSPNSGAYEQYF
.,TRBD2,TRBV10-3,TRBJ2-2,TGTGCCATCGGAAAGGGGACTAGCGATACCGGGGAGCTGTTTTTT,CAIGKGTSDTGELFF
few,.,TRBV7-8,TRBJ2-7,TGTGCCAGCAGCTTAGAGTCGACAGGCTCCTACGAGCAGTACTTC,CASSLESTGSYEQYF
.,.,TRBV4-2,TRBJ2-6,TGTGCCAGCAGCCATGGGCTACTGGACTTCTCTGGGGCCAACGTCCTGACTTTC,CASSHGLLDFSGANVLTF
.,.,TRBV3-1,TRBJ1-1,TGTGCCAGCAGCCAAGATCTTCAGGAAAACACTGAAGCTTTCTTT,CASSQDLQENTEAFF
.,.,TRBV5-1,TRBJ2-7,TGCGCCAGCAGCTTTGAGTCAAGCTCCTACGAGCAGTACTTC,CASSFESSSYEQYF
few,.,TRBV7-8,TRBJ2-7,TGTGCCAGCAGCCGGACGCGAAGCAACGAGCAGTACTTC,CASSRTRSNEQYF